The entry that follows covers one T cell receptor beta chain sequence. J was trimmed by 8 bases and V by 4 bases; bases with no gene match: 7. Germline V gene lookup returns CDR1 SGHNT and CDR2 YYREEE (reference sequence). The CDR3 loop spans 15 amino acids. The data derive from a study of blood T cell repertoires in COVID-19. The overall study: COVID-19 samples collected from the United States, Italy and Spain covered acute and convalescent phases. The cDNA or gDNA used as material had been derived from T cells, B-cell-depleted T cells, or PBMCs.

Methods used by the authors: Reference gene primer amplification gave estimated nucleated cell counts. Libraries were prepared by immunoSEQ multiplex PCR; TCRdb keeps only in-frame clonotypes and omits some of them. The V and J calls and the clone size are those of that table, but D and trimming were determined from the DNA. This table has 70,000 or so clones, more than 75% appearing once. Sequenced material: peripheral blood. The chain links TRBV5-4 to TRBJ2-1, with TRBD2 matching over 12 bases. The TCR sequence derives from a human donor in a cohort sampled during active COVID-19. This CDR3 reads CASSQGTSGPHEQFF. The CDR3 DNA reads TGTGCCAGCAGCCAAGGGACTAGCGGGCCACATGAGCAGTTCTTC.